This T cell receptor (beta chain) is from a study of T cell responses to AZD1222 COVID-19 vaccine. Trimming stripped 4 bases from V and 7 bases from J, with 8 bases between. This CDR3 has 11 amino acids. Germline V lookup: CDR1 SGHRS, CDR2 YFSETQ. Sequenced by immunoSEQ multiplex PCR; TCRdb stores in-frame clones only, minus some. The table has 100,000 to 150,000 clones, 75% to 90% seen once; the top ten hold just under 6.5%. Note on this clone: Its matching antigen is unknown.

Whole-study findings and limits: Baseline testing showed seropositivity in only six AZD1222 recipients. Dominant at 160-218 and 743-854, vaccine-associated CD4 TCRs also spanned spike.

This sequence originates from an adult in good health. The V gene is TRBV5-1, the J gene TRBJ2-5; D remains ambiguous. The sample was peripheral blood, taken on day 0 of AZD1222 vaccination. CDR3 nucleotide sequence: TGCGCCAGCAGCGAAAGAGGGACCCAGTACTTC. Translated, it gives CASSERGTQYF.